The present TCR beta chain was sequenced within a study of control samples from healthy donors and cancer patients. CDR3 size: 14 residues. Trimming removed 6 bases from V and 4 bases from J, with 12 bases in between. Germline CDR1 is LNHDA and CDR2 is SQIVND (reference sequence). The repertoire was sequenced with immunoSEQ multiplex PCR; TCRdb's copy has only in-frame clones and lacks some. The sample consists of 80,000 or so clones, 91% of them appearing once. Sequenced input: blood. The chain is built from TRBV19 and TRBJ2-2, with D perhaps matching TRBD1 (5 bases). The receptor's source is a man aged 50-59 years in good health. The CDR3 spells CASRLTDSTGELFF. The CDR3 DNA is TGTGCCAGTAGATTGACAGACTCCACCGGGGAGCTGTTTTTT.